Listed below are T cell receptor beta chains from one sample, sequenced in a study of T cells in Graves' hyperthyroidism and ophthalmopathy. TCRdb re-analysed the multiplex PCR reads in MiXCR, keeping a single row per CDR3 protein. The top ten clones hold about 10% of a sample with roughly 700,000 distinct CDR3 sequences, 13% to 15% of them seen once. Input material: blood. All receptors derive from a woman aged 18-29 years with Graves' hyperthyroidism. Both conserved end residues are part of each CDR3. D genes are given only for firm matches. Size tells how often a clone was seen (once, few, many) or the class of an expanded clone, and some rows leave it out.

J,D,V,size,CDR3,DNA
TRBJ2-7,TRBD2,TRBV7-2,many,CASSLALAGGGEQYF,TGTGCCAGCAGCTTGGCGCTAGCGGGAGGGGGCGAGCAGTACTTC
TRBJ1-6,TRBD1,TRBV30,few,CAWGSGQKSPLHF,TGTGCCTGGGGTTCGGGACAGAAATCACCCCTCCACTTT
TRBJ2-1,TRBD2,TRBV5-6,many,CASSLRTSGSYNEQFF,TGTGCCAGCAGCCTGAGGACTAGCGGCTCCTACAATGAGCAGTTCTTC
TRBJ2-2,.,TRBV7-9,many,CASSRVLTGELFF,TGTGCCAGCAGCCGTGTGTTAACCGGGGAGCTGTTTTTT
TRBJ1-1,TRBD1,TRBV20-1,.,CSAIPGGANTEAFF,TGCAGTGCTATCCCAGGGGGCGCGAACACTGAAGCTTTCTTT
TRBJ2-3,.,TRBV15,.,CATSTGSDTQYF,TGTGCCACCAGCACAGGGTCAGATACGCAGTATTTT
TRBJ2-1,TRBD2,TRBV28,few,CASSSGASGYNEQFF,TGTGCCAGCAGTTCTGGGGCTAGCGGCTACAATGAGCAGTTCTTC
TRBJ1-1,.,TRBV6-6,many,CASSYLPGVGAEAFF,TGTGCCAGCAGTTACCTCCCAGGGGTGGGGGCTGAAGCTTTCTTT
TRBJ1-2,TRBD1,TRBV20-1,.,CSADQTGPYGYTF,TGCAGTGCCGATCAGACAGGGCCCTATGGCTACACCTTC
TRBJ2-1,TRBD1,TRBV7-3,.,CASRSGTANYNEQFF,TGTGCCAGCAGGTCCGGGACAGCCAACTACAATGAGCAGTTCTTC
TRBJ1-2,TRBD1,TRBV4-2,few,CASSQGTVGYTF,TGTGCCAGCAGCCAGGGGACAGTTGGCTACACCTTC
TRBJ1-2,.,TRBV3-1,many,CASSRGLNSGGSYGSYTF,TGTGCCAGCAGCCGCGGGTTAAATTCGGGAGGCTCTTATGGTAGCTACACCTTC
TRBJ2-7,TRBD2,TRBV29-1,.,CSVAGGTSGKGTYEQYF,TGCAGCGTTGCGGGGGGGACTAGCGGGAAGGGGACCTACGAGCAGTACTTC
TRBJ2-7,TRBD2,TRBV10-3,.,CAISEGGRANEQYF,TGTGCCATCAGTGAGGGCGGGAGGGCCAATGAGCAGTACTTC
TRBJ2-3,.,TRBV24-1,few,CATSGIGTSTRTDTQYF,TGTGCCACCAGTGGGATTGGGACCTCTACGCGCACAGACACGCAGTATTTT
TRBJ2-3,TRBD2,TRBV30,many,CAWSVAGGTQYF,TGTGCCTGGAGTGTCGCGGGAGGTACGCAGTATTTT
TRBJ2-7,.,TRBV7-2,many,CASRPTGGAYEQYF,TGTGCCAGCAGACCTACTGGGGGCGCGTACGAGCAGTACTTC
TRBJ2-7,TRBD2,TRBV20-1,many,CSASRAGGPSYEQYF,TGCAGTGCTAGTCGGGCGGGAGGGCCCTCCTACGAGCAGTACTTC
TRBJ2-5,.,TRBV28,many,CASSFLNRAGLQETQYF,TGTGCCAGCAGTTTCTTGAACCGAGCGGGTCTACAAGAGACCCAGTACTTC
TRBJ2-3,TRBD2,TRBV13,many,CASSPGTSDFLTDTQYF,TGTGCCAGCAGCCCTGGGACTAGCGATTTCCTCACAGATACGCAGTATTTT
TRBJ1-4,.,TRBV5-1,.,CASSSGHSGANEKLFF,TGCGCCAGCAGCTCGGGCCACTCGGGGGCTAATGAAAAACTGTTTTTT
TRBJ1-2,.,TRBV18,many,CASSPIQGYNYGYTF,TGTGCCAGCTCACCAATCCAGGGGTATAACTATGGCTACACCTTC
TRBJ2-4,TRBD2,TRBV2,many,CASSEAASGKNIQYF,TGTGCCAGCAGTGAAGCGGCTAGCGGCAAAAACATTCAGTACTTC
TRBJ1-2,TRBD1,TRBV29-1,few,CSVVTQGVRGYGYTF,TGCAGCGTTGTCACGCAGGGGGTCAGGGGCTATGGCTACACCTTC
TRBJ1-4,.,TRBV12-3/TRBV12-4,many,CASSHRVNEKLFF,TGTGCCAGCAGTCACAGGGTTAATGAAAAACTGTTTTTT
TRBJ1-4,.,TRBV6-5,.,CASSSRTGAQLFF,TGTGCCAGCAGTTCGAGGACGGGAGCTCAACTGTTTTTT
TRBJ2-5,.,TRBV11-2,many,CASSLARDRRYQETQYF,TGTGCCAGCAGCTTAGCGAGAGACAGACGGTACCAAGAGACCCAGTACTTC
TRBJ2-7,TRBD1,TRBV19,.,CASRKTGTASYEQYF,TGTGCCAGTCGGAAAACCGGGACAGCCTCCTACGAGCAGTACTTC
TRBJ2-7,TRBD2,TRBV5-6,few,CASSLMGGDEQYF,TGTGCCAGCAGCTTAATGGGGGGGGACGAGCAGTACTTC
TRBJ2-5,.,TRBV3-1,many,CASSQVGATGGETQYF,TGTGCCAGCAGCCAAGTTGGGGCCACAGGAGGAGAGACCCAGTACTTC